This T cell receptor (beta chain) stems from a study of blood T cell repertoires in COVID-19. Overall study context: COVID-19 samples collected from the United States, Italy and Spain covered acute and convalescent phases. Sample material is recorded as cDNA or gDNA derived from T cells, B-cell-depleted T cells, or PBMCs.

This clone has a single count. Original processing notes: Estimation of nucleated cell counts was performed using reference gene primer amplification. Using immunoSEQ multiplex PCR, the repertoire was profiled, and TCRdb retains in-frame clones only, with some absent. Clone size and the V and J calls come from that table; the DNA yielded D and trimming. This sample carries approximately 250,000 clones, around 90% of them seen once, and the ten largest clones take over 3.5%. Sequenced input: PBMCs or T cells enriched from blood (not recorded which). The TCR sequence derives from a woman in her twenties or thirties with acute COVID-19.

The CDR3 coding sequence is TGTGCCAGCAGAGCCCTGACAAGTCGGGAGACCCAGTACTTC. Amino acid sequence: CASRALTSRETQYF. The rearrangement links TRBV6-5 to TRBJ2-5, with no clear D. V gave up 6 bases and J gave up 5 bases, with 16 bases separating them. The CDR3 is 14 amino acids. From germline, CDR1 is MNHEY and CDR2 SVGAGI.